The source of this T cell receptor (beta chain) is a study of regulatory T cells in long-lasting Graves disease listed by TCRdb under 2021. Looking at the study overall: Antithyroid drugs had been taken for less than 3 months by newly diagnosed Graves' disease patients. Peripheral blood TCR sequencing and RNA sequencing compared persistent Graves' disease patients with newly diagnosed Graves' disease patients. The study was registered as a clinical trial and conducted in China. A total of around 35 samples underwent TCR sequencing: about 13 from persistent and roughly 20 from newly diagnosed Graves' disease patients.

The paper as a whole reports these results and caveats: Lower TCR Shannon entropy and fewer highly expanded clones were observed in persistent Graves' disease patients than in newly diagnosed patients, which suggested clonal expansion. Sequencing and analysis were restricted to the TCR beta chain. More public clonotypes were shared among persistent patients (2,741) than among newly diagnosed patients (roughly 1,000). Only peripheral blood was studied, because thyroid tissue, the primary lesion, was inaccessible. TRBV28, TRBJ1-2 and TRBJ2-5 were preferentially used in persistent disease, while TRBV20-1 and TRBJ2-1 were favored in newly diagnosed disease. The small sample size was acknowledged by the authors as a limitation that may reduce accuracy.

Per the publication, the time point label means: newly diagnosed GD, antithyroid drugs for less than 3 months. For both TCR sequencing and RNA sequencing, RNA was extracted from PBMCs using TRIzol. The diagnosis of Graves' disease followed American Thyroid Association guidelines. Patients for the study were recruited at an endocrinology department in Xi'an, China. From each patient, about 9.7 milliliters of peripheral blood was collected into an EDTA anticoagulant tube. Ficoll Paque Plus density gradient separation was used to isolate PBMCs, and no further T cell sorting was performed. An Agilent 2100 Bioanalyzer and agarose gel were used to check RNA quality, while a NanoDrop 2000 measured RNA concentration. This clonotype was seen ten or more times. Its antigen specificity is not known. Per-base quality was not reported, and no clone a single base away is much larger than it. Libraries were made using multiplex PCR. For sequencing, an Illumina HiSeq 4000 was employed. TCR beta libraries were built with iRepertoire HTBI primers and Arm-PCR amplification of CDR3 regions. Gel purification was performed on PCR products prior to sequencing. The paper's data handling went like this. Across samples, roughly 60 TRBV and 15 or so TRBJ segments were identified and used for gene usage analysis of CDR3 amino acid clonotypes. COPE and FqMerger were used to merge filtered high-quality paired reads into contigs. BLAST was used to align contigs to IMGT TRBV, TRBD and TRBJ reference genes, and CDR3 was defined according to IMGT. Clonotypes above 0.1% frequency were classified as highly expanded clones. Repertoire diversity was measured by Shannon entropy, and V-J evenness by the Gini coefficient. Clonotypes shared by more than one individual were considered public. TCRdb passed the public sequencing reads through fastp at Q25 and MiXCR, retaining productive beta sequences. Rows with a matching CDR3 protein are joined into one entry that keeps the most common DNA and genes. The V and J calls and clone size are TCRdb's, not the authors'. The sample has about 400,000 distinct CDR3 sequences on record, under 20% of them singletons. In total, the top ten clones hold over 20% of the sample.

The CDR1 and CDR2 encoded by the germline V gene are SNHLY and FYNNEI. The CDR3 sequence holds 15 residues, the cysteine and phenylalanine included. CDR3 DNA is the only sequence kept; it has 45 bases, read in frame from the first base. Trimming removed 8 bases from V and 0 bases from J; the gene matches leave 5 bases unexplained. This same sample was also taken into another study, of T cells in Graves' hyperthyroidism and ophthalmopathy. From the second report: Stable Graves' hyperthyroidism was defined as no progression to ophthalmopathy during 18 months of follow-up. Hyperthyroidism patients were newly diagnosed, had a disease duration of under 2 months, and were aged 18 to 65 years. Any patient with an uncontrolled infection, another autoimmune disease, pregnancy or lactation was excluded. Diagnoses relied on clinical symptoms, serum thyroxine and TRAb, thyroid ultrasound and orbital computed tomography. The TCR CDR3 was subjected to a first round of RT-PCR using the HTBI primer set and the Qiagen OneStep RT-PCR kit. Most expanded thyroid clonotypes (frequency above 0.001) were also found in blood, which suggests that blood repertoires may mirror thyroid immune responses. A model built on a 13 V-J signature distinguished ophthalmopathy from stable hyperthyroidism, reaching 85% to 90% sensitivity and 81% to 83% specificity in cross-validation and 80%/75% in testing. During validation, the model predicted progression to ophthalmopathy a median of around 7 months ahead of onset, with almost 71% sensitivity and less than 85% specificity. To identify TCR V-J signatures that set the groups apart, the researchers used a discovery cohort of more than 95 patients, made up of roughly 45 with Graves' ophthalmopathy and 55 to 65 with stable Graves' hyperthyroidism. Prospective prediction of ophthalmopathy was tested in an independent validation cohort consisting of some 18 hyperthyroidism patients and 15 to 17 patients who later progressed to ophthalmopathy. For training and testing, the approximately 92 patients in the discovery cohort were randomly divided in a 7:3 ratio. The study also compared thyroid tissue and blood T-cell repertoires from about 6 Graves' hyperthyroidism patients. Following sampling, methimazole starting at 30 mg daily was given to hyperthyroidism patients, and high-dose intravenous methylprednisolone was given to ophthalmopathy patients. Libraries were constructed in a second round of multiplex PCR, after which size selection and purification were performed. Libraries were sequenced paired-end with 100 bp reads on an Illumina HiSeq2000. SOAPnuke was used to process the raw data, throwing out any read that contained adapters or uncalled bases, had a mean Phred below 15, or lacked an exact constant-primer or identifier match. COPE v1.2.5 was used to merge high-quality paired reads, and clonotypes were defined as unique nucleotide sequences. MiTCR v1.1 was used to align the clonotypes against IMGT TRBV, TRBD and TRBJ reference segments. The analysis included only V-J combinations with a frequency above 0.0001, which together covered 99% to 99.2% of the repertoires. The TCS score was defined as F50 (clonal expansion) divided by E x V (chaos), with BLOSUM62-based TCRdist calculated between CDR3 peptides within each V-J. Welch's t-statistics and random forest reduced 514 V-J features to fewer than 15, which were used in a naive Bayes classifier (R e1071). No statistical method was used to set the sample size in advance, and investigators knew the group allocation. TCR Vbeta CDR3 sequencing of around 130 peripheral blood samples (over 40 ophthalmopathy, some 75 hyperthyroidism and around 17 progressor patients) is reported in the paper.

Here the sequenced sample was peripheral blood mononuclear cells (PBMCs), taken at new diagnosis, from a patient treated with antithyroid drugs. The chain links TRBV2 with TRBJ2-3, with 10 bases matching TRBD2. The receptor comes from a woman aged 18-35 years with Graves disease. Donor details come from another sample of the same person, matched by shared clones. The CDR3 is CASATSGFSTDTQYF. The sequenced DNA is TGTGCCAGCGCGACTAGCGGGTTCAGCACAGATACGCAGTATTTT.